The following is a T cell receptor beta chain sequence with its context. Repertoires were generated with immunoSEQ multiplex PCR, while TCRdb's copy carries only in-frame clones and drops some. The sample has around 70,000 clones, about 90% seen once. The CDR3 is 14 residues long. V gave up 0 bases and J gave up 3 bases, with 8 bases separating them. Germline loops: CDR1 SGHRS, CDR2 YFSETQ. The record originates from a study of blood T cell repertoires in COVID-19. The sequenced sample consisted of peripheral blood. This chain joins TRBV5-1 and TRBJ2-3; no reliable D call. This clonotype was sampled from an elderly woman with active or convalescent COVID-19. The CDR3 DNA follows: TGCGCCAGCAGCTTGGCCCAGGTTACAGATACGCAGTATTTT. Its translation: CASSLAQVTDTQYF.